The clone carrying this TCR beta chain was observed a handful of times. Its matching antigen is unknown. Next came a second PCR, run for roughly 6 to 11 cycles, which used a sample-barcoded 5' primer along with a J-beta primer mix. The template-switch adaptor, which had 12 random nucleotides, put a tag on each cDNA molecule. The study obtained at least 2.5 million CDR3-containing paired-end reads from every sample. TCRdb re-called the 5' RACE reads with MiXCR, one entry per CDR3 protein. The sample has roughly 1.9 million distinct CDR3 sequences, about 39% seen once; the top ten hold around 23%. The J segment lost 5 bases and the V segment lost 6 bases, leaving 7 bases of the junction unmatched. CDR3 length: 13 amino acids. CDR1 is MNHNY, CDR2 SVGAGI, per germline (reference sequence). The sample is drawn from a study of blood T cells in healthy people across ages. Study-wide results and limits: Relative to aged donors, long-lived donors carried more naive CD4+ cells and displayed higher diversity.

The sequencing input was blood. This clonotype was sampled from a human donor in good health. The chain carries TRBV6-6 and TRBJ2-7, with TRBD1 matching 7 bases. The CDR3 region has the DNA TGTGCCAGCAGCCCGGGGACAGATAACGAGCAGTACTTC. It yields the protein CASSPGTDNEQYF.